The clone carrying this T cell receptor beta chain was picked up many times. Its target is unknown. The data were obtained in a study of T cell repertoires in cytomegalovirus infection. TCRdb re-analysed the reads in MiXCR, keeping a single row per CDR3 protein. The table lists under 800,000 distinct CDR3 sequences, less than 25% of them singletons. V dropped 3 bases and J dropped 1 base, with 16 bases sitting between them. Germline V gene sequence: CDR1 MNHEY, CDR2 SMNVEV (reference sequence). The length of the CDR3 is 17 residues. General study points: Within the response measured ex vivo, HLA-C-restricted CMV-specific TCR beta clonotypes were dominant.

The sequenced sample consisted of CD8+ T cells from PBMCs. The TCR originated in a human donor in good health (CMV status not recorded). Some clones in this sample may be carry-over from other donors' samples. The gene calls are TRBV27 and TRBJ2-1; D possibly matches TRBD1 or TRBD2 (7 bases each). CDR3 amino acids: CASSFRGGGGSYNEQFF. The CDR3 DNA reads TGTGCCAGCAGTTTTCGGGGAGGGGGCGGATCCTACAATGAGCAGTTCTTC.